Shown below are 27 T cell receptor beta chains from a single sample sequenced in a study of blood T cell repertoires in COVID-19. Only in-frame clones appear in the TCRdb table, and some are missing; sequencing was by immunoSEQ multiplex PCR. The repertoire holds under 85,000 clones, approximately 88% seen once, with about 7% in the top ten. The specimen sequenced was peripheral blood. The origin of the receptors is a man between 65 and 80 years old with acute or convalescent COVID-19.

The rearrangement joins TRBV4-2 to TRBJ2-7, with 7 bases that match TRBD1. The CDR3 sequence is 14 residues long. The V segment lost 1 base and the J segment 0 bases; nucleotides outside the gene matches: 0. Germline V gene lookup returns CDR1 LGHNA and CDR2 YNFKEQ. CDR3 coding DNA: TGTGCCAGCAGCCAAGGACAGGGCTCCTACGAGCAGTACTTC. It encodes CASSQGQGSYEQYF.

This sequence joins TRBV19 and TRBJ2-1, with 10 bases identical to TRBD2. V dropped 6 bases and J dropped 4; count of bases not matched to a gene: 9. The CDR3 loop spans 16 amino acids. Germline CDR1 reads LNHDA; CDR2 reads SQIVND (reference sequence). CDR3 in DNA: TGTGCCAGTAGCACCCTAAGCGGGGGGGAATACAATGAGCAGTTCTTC. The encoded protein is CASSTLSGGEYNEQFF.

The chain has TRBV19 and TRBJ1-6; D possibly corresponds to TRBD1 (5 bases). The V gene lost 7 bases and the J gene lost 6 bases, with 16 bases spanning the gap. In germline, CDR1 is LNHDA, CDR2 SQIVND (reference sequence). The CDR3 has 15 residues. CDR3 sequence reads: CASIVRQITNSPLHF. CDR3 bases: TGTGCCAGTATCGTCCGACAGATTACTAATTCACCCCTCCACTTT.

The V call is TRBV5-1, the J call TRBJ2-2; 7 bases match TRBD1. The V segment lost 3 bases and the J segment 6 bases; nucleotides outside the gene matches: 2. The germline V gene has CDR1 SGHRS and CDR2 YFSETQ. The CDR3 spans 13 residues. CDR3 nucleotides: TGCGCCAGCAGCTATACAGGGGCCGGGGAGCTGTTTTTT. It translates to CASSYTGAGELFF.

The chain uses TRBV7-3 and TRBJ2-7; TRBD2 matches 9 bases. Trimming at V came to 3 bases and at J to 7 bases, leaving 10 bases not matched to a gene. Per germline, CDR1 SGHTA and CDR2 FQGTGA. This CDR3 comprises 15 residues. DNA for the CDR3: TGTGCCAGCAGCTTTCACCGCGGGGGGGCGAGTGAGCAGTACTTC. Translating it yields CASSFHRGGASEQYF.

This chain joins TRBV11-2 and TRBJ2-7; 9 positions agree with TRBD2. CDR1 SGHAT and CDR2 FQNNGV come from the germline V gene. This CDR3 is 15 amino acids long. J lost 7 bases, V lost 1 base, and 8 bases had no gene match. The CDR3 DNA reads as TGTGCCAGCAGCTTAGTTCCGGGACTAGCTGTAGAGCAGTACTTC. This codes for CASSLVPGLAVEQYF.

V and J are TRBV6-5 and TRBJ2-7; no clear D gene. V lost 11 bases to trimming and J lost 2 bases, with 19 bases between them. The germline V gene has CDR1 MNHEY and CDR2 SVGAGI. This CDR3 region has 14 residues. CDR3 region: CAPYNTRGTYEQYF. The CDR3 DNA sequence: TGTGCCCCTTACAACACTCGCGGAACCTACGAGCAGTACTTC.

The chain combines TRBV7-2 with TRBJ2-7; 7 bases agree with TRBD2. The CDR3 has 16 residues. CDR1 and CDR2 (germline): SGHTA, FQGNSA. Trimming at V came to 5 bases and at J to 6 bases, leaving 16 bases not matched to a gene. CDR3 loop: CASSLSLAAPPGEQYF. CDR3 bases: TGTGCCAGCAGCCTATCCCTAGCGGCACCTCCGGGCGAGCAGTACTTC.

V and J are TRBV4-3 and TRBJ2-3; TRBD1 matches 9 bases. After removal of 0 bases from V and 6 bases from J, the junction contained 10 bases not matched to a gene. The CDR3 spans 17 residues. Germline-derived CDR1 and CDR2 are LGHNA and YSLEER. The CDR3 DNA sequence: TGCGCCAGCAGCCAAGATAGGGGACAGGGACGGGGGGATACGCAGTATTTT. The encoded protein is CASSQDRGQGRGDTQYF.

The rearrangement joins TRBV6-5 to TRBJ2-7, with TRBD1 as a possible D gene (6 bases). This CDR3 contains 15 residues. Germline values: CDR1 MNHEY, CDR2 SVGAGI. Trimming pared 2 bases from V and 2 bases from J, leaving 13 bases between. The CDR3: CASSYQQGATYEQYF. DNA of the CDR3: TGTGCCAGCAGTTACCAACAGGGTGCCACCTACGAGCAGTACTTC.

V usage is TRBV6-2 or TRBV6-3 and J usage is TRBJ2-2; 7 bases match TRBD2. V lost 0 bases and J lost 4; bases outside the gene matches: 8. This CDR3 has 17 residues. Germline V gives CDR1 MNHEY, CDR2 SVGEGT. The chain's CDR3 is CASSYSFAGVFTGELFF. The CDR3 DNA is TGTGCCAGCAGTTACTCGTTTGCGGGAGTGTTCACCGGGGAGCTGTTTTTT.

The chain employs TRBV15 and TRBJ2-7, with 8 bases fitting TRBD1. The trim removed 2 bases at V and 6 bases at J, leaving 18 bases unmatched. The germline CDR1 and CDR2 sequences are LNHNV and YYDKDF (reference sequence). This CDR3 contains 18 residues. The CDR3 here is CATSRSKSPVGQGVEQYF. CDR3 DNA sequence: TGTGCCACCAGCAGATCCAAATCACCCGTTGGACAGGGTGTCGAGCAGTACTTC.

The chain has TRBV11-2 and TRBJ1-1, with 8 bases lining up with TRBD1. Per germline, CDR1 SGHAT and CDR2 FQNNGV. This CDR3 comprises 17 residues. V trimming: 10 bases; J trimming: 0 bases; junction bases outside the gene matches: 16. The CDR3 coding sequence is TGTGCCATACGTAAGGGGACAGGCAACCAAATGAACACTGAAGCTTTCTTT. Its protein is CAIRKGTGNQMNTEAFF.

This clone was detected only a few times. The CDR3 loop is CASSPGGPGYGETQYF. The DNA for the CDR3 is TGTGCCAGCAGCCCCGGGGGGCCAGGGTACGGGGAGACCCAGTACTTC. This rearrangement joins TRBV11-2 to TRBJ2-5; TRBD2 might be the D (7 bases). Germline CDR1 reads SGHAT; CDR2 reads FQNNGV. V was trimmed by 5 bases and J by 5 bases, leaving 21 bases between them. The CDR3 is 16 residues long.

The chain is built from TRBV6-5 and TRBJ1-6, with D possibly TRBD1 on 5 matching bases. V was clipped by 7 bases and J by 9 bases, with 13 bases between them. This CDR3 region has 13 residues. CDR1 is MNHEY and CDR2 is SVGAGI in the germline V gene. CDR3: CASIGGRGSPLHF. The CDR3 DNA sequence: TGTGCCAGCATAGGCGGTAGGGGTTCACCCCTCCACTTT.

V usage is TRBV4-1 and J usage is TRBJ1-5; the match to TRBD1 covers 7 bases. Looked up from germline, CDR1 is MGHRA and CDR2 is YSYEKL. V lost 4 bases to trimming and J lost 5 bases; unmatched junction nucleotides: 2. This CDR3 comprises 13 residues. CDR3 nucleotides: TGCGCCAGCAGCCGACAGGGAGATCAGCCCCAGCATTTT. Residues: CASSRQGDQPQHF.

The V and J genes are TRBV9 and TRBJ1-3; D might be TRBD1 (5 bases). CDR3 size: 15 residues. Trimming took off 6 bases at V and 1 base at J, with 14 bases between the two ends. Germline loops: CDR1 SGDLS, CDR2 YYNGEE. CDR3 nucleotide sequence: TGTGCCAGCATCGAAGGATCAGGGTCTGGAAACACCATATATTTT. Its translation: CASIEGSGSGNTIYF.

The V and J genes are TRBV18 and TRBJ1-1; D unclear. Trimming removed 2 bases from V and 3 bases from J, with 25 bases in between. The CDR3 loop spans 19 amino acids. The V gene's germline CDR1 is KGHSH and CDR2 LQKENI. CDR3 in DNA: TGTGCCAGCTCACCATTGGCCCTCAGAAACGTGAAGGCGGACACTGAAGCTTTCTTT. Translation gives CASSPLALRNVKADTEAFF.

J is TRBJ2-5 and V is TRBV28; D may be TRBD1 (6 bases). V lost 5 bases, J lost 2 bases, and 18 bases lay in between. CDR1 MDHEN and CDR2 SYDVKM come from the germline V gene. The CDR3 contains 16 residues. The CDR3 sequence is CASSPQGRGKQETQYF. As DNA, the CDR3 is TGTGCCAGCAGTCCCCAGGGCAGGGGAAAACAAGAGACCCAGTACTTC.

The genes are TRBV27 and TRBJ2-7; 8 nucleotides match TRBD2. This CDR3 is built from 14 residues. The V segment lost 8 bases and the J segment 4 bases; nucleotides outside the gene matches: 10. CDR1 is MNHEY and CDR2 is SMNVEV in the germline V gene (reference sequence). CDR3 sequence reads: CASSRAGVGYEQYF. For the CDR3, the DNA is TGTGCCAGCTCACGAGCGGGAGTGGGGTACGAGCAGTACTTC.

The chain combines TRBV2 with TRBJ2-1, with 7 positions matching TRBD2. Looked up from germline, CDR1 is SNHLY and CDR2 is FYNNEI. The CDR3 runs 14 residues. Trimming took 6 bases from V and 10 from J; bases not matched to a gene: 12. The CDR3 DNA is TGTGCCAGCAGCCTAGCTGGGGGGGTTGGCGAGCAGTTCTTC. It translates to CASSLAGGVGEQFF.

V is TRBV5-1 and J is TRBJ2-7; 7 positions agree with TRBD2. The junction had 9 bases not matched to a gene; V was cut back by 2 bases and J by 7 bases. This CDR3 comprises 14 residues. In germline, CDR1 is SGHRS, CDR2 YFSETQ. The CDR3: CASSFFGGNGEQYF. The CDR3 DNA is TGCGCCAGCAGCTTTTTCGGGGGGAACGGTGAGCAGTACTTC.

This rearrangement joins TRBV6-4 to TRBJ2-3; TRBD1 agrees at 8 bases. Germline V CDR1 and CDR2: MRHNA, SNTAGT. The CDR3 totals 15 residues. V trimming: 4 bases; J trimming: 1 base; junction bases outside the gene matches: 4. The CDR3 is CASSVETGGTDTQYF. CDR3 coding DNA: TGTGCCAGCAGTGTGGAGACAGGGGGCACAGATACGCAGTATTTT.

The V and J genes are TRBV11-2 and TRBJ1-2, with TRBD1 matching 7 bases. The V gene's germline CDR1 is SGHAT and CDR2 FQNNGV. V shed 5 bases and J 5 bases; nucleotides not matched to a gene: 11. This CDR3 is 15 amino acids long. DNA for the CDR3: TGTGCCAGCAGCACGATTAGCGGACAGGCGTATGGCTACACCTTC. Encoded protein: CASSTISGQAYGYTF.

The CDR3 here is CASSPTSYRDGEQFF. The CDR3 nucleotides are TGTGCCAGCAGCCCCACATCTTACAGGGATGGTGAGCAGTTCTTC. This chain links TRBV7-3 with TRBJ2-1; D is possibly TRBD1 (6 bases). Trimming left V 5 bases short and J 9 bases short, with 20 bases between. CDR3 size: 15 residues. CDR1 is SGHTA and CDR2 is FQGTGA in the germline V gene.

Only a few counts were recorded for this clone. This chain uses TRBV4-1 with TRBJ1-3; D gene uncertain. This CDR3 spans 15 amino acids. CDR1 is MGHRA, CDR2 YSYEKL, per germline. Between the trimmed V and J ends, which lost 0 bases and 3 bases, there was a span of 9 bases. Here the CDR3 reads CASSQDISGGNTIYF. The CDR3 bases are TGCGCCAGCAGCCAAGATATCTCGGGTGGAAACACCATATATTTT.

The V gene is TRBV2, the J gene TRBJ2-2, with D perhaps matching TRBD2 (6 bases). The CDR3 is 15 amino acids. The germline V gene has CDR1 SNHLY and CDR2 FYNNEI. V shed 5 bases and J shed 3 bases, with 13 bases lying between them. The chain's CDR3 is CASSPGTPDTGELFF. In nucleotides, the CDR3 is TGTGCCAGCAGTCCCGGGACTCCCGACACCGGGGAGCTGTTTTTT.